These T cell receptor beta chains were read from a single sample in a study of T-cell reconstitution after alpha-beta-depleted transplantation in children. TCRdb analysed the PCR reads with MiXCR anew, one entry per CDR3 protein. The sample lists about 480,000 distinct CDR3 sequences; around an eighth were seen once. Sequencing used PBMCs from the stem cell graft donor, obtained from the stem cell graft. The source of these receptors is a human donor who donated a stem cell graft to a child with combined immunodeficiency. CDR3s include the opening cysteine and the closing phenylalanine or tryptophan. The D gene is left open where the match is weak. The size entry is marked missing in some rows and otherwise reads once, few, many or a size class.

V gene,D gene,clone size,J gene,CDR3 DNA,CDR3 protein
TRBV15,NA,few,TRBJ2-2,TGTGCCACCAGCAGAGATCTGGGTAGCGCCACCGGGGAGCTGTTTTTT,CATSRDLGSATGELFF
TRBV5-6,TRBD2,NA,TRBJ2-1,TGTGCCAGCAGCCAGAGATTGACTAGCGGGGGGGCCATTCCTAACAATGAGCAGTTCTTC,CASSQRLTSGGAIPNNEQFF
TRBV11-2,TRBD2,few,TRBJ2-1,TGTGCCAGCAGCAAAAGCGGGACCGCTTACAATGAGCAGTTCTTC,CASSKSGTAYNEQFF
TRBV9,TRBD2,few,TRBJ2-4,TGTGCCAGCAGCGTGGGGCCGGGAGGGCTGGACATTCAGTACTTC,CASSVGPGGLDIQYF
TRBV12-3/TRBV12-4,TRBD2,many,TRBJ2-2,TGTGCCAGCAGTTTAAGCGGGGGGCGGGTCACCGGGGAGCTGTTTTTT,CASSLSGGRVTGELFF
TRBV6-5,TRBD2,NA,TRBJ2-1,TGTGCCAGCTTTTCCGGGACTAGCCGTGAGAATGAGCAGTTCTTC,CASFSGTSRENEQFF
TRBV10-3,TRBD2,NA,TRBJ2-2,TGTGCCATCAGTGGACTGTCTAGCGGGCGCACCGGGGAGCTGTTTTTT,CAISGLSSGRTGELFF
TRBV7-9,NA,few,TRBJ2-1,TGTGCCAGCAGCTTATTACGCTGGAGCTCCTACAATGAGCAGTTCTTC,CASSLLRWSSYNEQFF
TRBV7-6,NA,many,TRBJ2-3,TGTGCCAGCAGCTTAGTTCTCGCAGATACGCAGTATTTT,CASSLVLADTQYF
TRBV6-5,TRBD1,few,TRBJ2-2,TGTGCCAGCAGTTACTCGACAGGGGGACACACCGGGGAGCTGTTTTTT,CASSYSTGGHTGELFF
TRBV7-9,TRBD1,few,TRBJ2-7,TGTGCCACCGAGATGGCCGGGACAGGGTATTCCGAGCAGTACTTC,CATEMAGTGYSEQYF